Listed below are T cell receptor beta chains from one sample, sequenced in a study of cytomegalovirus exposure and HLA in healthy donors. Method: immunoSEQ multiplex PCR; TCRdb's copy keeps in-frame clones and lacks some. The repertoire holds more than 150,000 clones, with roughly three quarters as singletons. Sample: PBMCs. The source of these receptors is a woman in her forties in good health and CMV-seropositive. The CDR3 runs from the conserved cysteine through the conserved F or W. Fields, in order: CDR3 protein, CDR3 DNA, D gene, J gene, clone size, V gene. The D gene is left open where the match is weak. For some rows the clone size is stated as once, few or many, or as a class when expanded; others skip it.

CDR3: CSVVGIQGSRYGYTF
DNA: TGCAGCGTTGTAGGGATACAGGGTTCTCGGTATGGCTACACCTTC
D: -
J: TRBJ1-2
size: -
V: TRBV29-1

CDR3: CASSLGEDTEAFF
DNA: TGTGCCAGCAGCTTAGGAGAAGACACTGAAGCTTTCTTT
D: -
J: TRBJ1-1
size: few
V: TRBV7-6

CDR3: CASSLGQGMTEAFF
DNA: TGTGCCAGCTCACTTGGACAGGGAATGACTGAAGCTTTCTTT
D: TRBD1
J: TRBJ1-1
size: -
V: TRBV18

CDR3: CASSPGQGYEQYF
DNA: TGTGCCAGCAGTCCGGGACAGGGATACGAGCAGTACTTC
D: TRBD1
J: TRBJ2-7
size: -
V: TRBV25-1

CDR3: CASSELGAGNTEAFF
DNA: TGTGCCAGCAGTGAATTAGGGGCAGGGAACACTGAAGCTTTCTTT
D: -
J: TRBJ1-1
size: -
V: TRBV25-1

CDR3: CAAGGEAEKLFF
DNA: TGTGCCGCCGGGGGGGAGGCTGAAAAACTGTTTTTT
D: -
J: TRBJ1-4
size: few
V: TRBV2

CDR3: CSARTRDTQYF
DNA: TGCAGTGCTCGAACTAGGGATACGCAGTATTTT
D: -
J: TRBJ2-3
size: few
V: TRBV20-1

CDR3: CASQTGGNQPQHF
DNA: TGTGCCAGCCAAACAGGGGGCAATCAGCCCCAGCATTTT
D: TRBD1
J: TRBJ1-5
size: -
V: TRBV19

CDR3: CASSYARYTGELFF
DNA: TGTGCCAGCAGTTATGCCAGATACACCGGGGAGCTGTTTTTT
D: -
J: TRBJ2-2
size: -
V: TRBV6-6

CDR3: CASSLHRGGVTEAFF
DNA: TGTGCCAGCAGCCTACACCGGGGAGGGGTGACTGAAGCTTTCTTT
D: -
J: TRBJ1-1
size: -
V: TRBV6-1

CDR3: CASSLGTGPEQYF
DNA: TGTGCCAGCAGCTTAGGGACAGGTCCCGAGCAGTACTTC
D: TRBD1
J: TRBJ2-7
size: -
V: TRBV7-3

CDR3: CASAPGWGRSAEAFF
DNA: TGCGCCAGCGCGCCCGGTTGGGGGCGATCGGCTGAAGCTTTCTTT
D: -
J: TRBJ1-1
size: -
V: TRBV10-2

CDR3: CASSHYRGSTDTQYF
DNA: TGTGCCAGCAGCCACTACAGGGGCAGCACAGATACGCAGTATTTT
D: TRBD1
J: TRBJ2-3
size: -
V: TRBV14

CDR3: CASSLGPGGAADTQYF
DNA: TGTGCCAGCAGCTTAGGGCCCGGGGGGGCCGCGGATACGCAGTATTTT
D: TRBD2
J: TRBJ2-3
size: -
V: TRBV7-3

CDR3: CASSIETGGPDTQYF
DNA: TGTGCCAGTAGTATAGAGACGGGGGGGCCCGATACGCAGTATTTT
D: TRBD2
J: TRBJ2-3
size: -
V: TRBV19

CDR3: CATAPGQVNYGYTF
DNA: TGTGCCACGGCTCCGGGACAGGTTAACTATGGCTACACCTTC
D: TRBD1
J: TRBJ1-2
size: once
V: TRBV10-3

CDR3: CASSQGSGGPEVKNIQYF
DNA: TGTGCCAGCAGCCAAGGTAGCGGGGGGCCCGAGGTCAAAAACATTCAGTACTTC
D: TRBD2
J: TRBJ2-4
size: -
V: TRBV4-2

CDR3: CSVDEENYGYTF
DNA: TGCAGCGTTGATGAAGAGAACTATGGCTACACCTTC
D: -
J: TRBJ1-2
size: -
V: TRBV29-1

CDR3: CASSRRPDRGMNTEAFF
DNA: TGTGCCAGTAGTCGTAGGCCCGACAGGGGTATGAACACTGAAGCTTTCTTT
D: TRBD1
J: TRBJ1-1
size: -
V: TRBV19

CDR3: CASSARRQGASTGNTIYF
DNA: TGTGCCAGCAGTGCAAGGAGACAGGGGGCCTCGACTGGAAACACCATATATTTT
D: TRBD1
J: TRBJ1-3
size: -
V: TRBV6-1

CDR3: CASSPVDRKPTKQYF
DNA: TGTGCCAGTAGTCCGGTCGACAGAAAACCTACGAAGCAGTACTTC
D: -
J: TRBJ2-7
size: few
V: TRBV19

CDR3: CASSDSGRGANVLTF
DNA: TGTGCCAGCAGTGACTCGGGGAGAGGGGCCAACGTCCTGACTTTC
D: -
J: TRBJ2-6
size: few
V: TRBV2